The entry below gives a single TCR beta chain sequence along with its context. Its antigen is unknown. This sample was taken from a study of shared clonotypes between healthy human individuals. Among the donors, all were Caucasian adults who lived in Nashville, Tennessee. Study conclusions and caveats: Approximately 4.5% was the fraction of naive CD4 clonotypes found shared across four donors. The study's rarefaction showed incomplete sorted-subset sequencing despite large depth. Having only a few donors restricted how much genetic and exposure-history diversity was captured.

TCRdb's table, derived via immunoSEQ multiplex PCR, lists solely in-frame clones and lacks some. The profile shows over 950,000 clones, approximately 77% of them singletons. Specimen: memory CD4+ T cells from PBMCs. Subset indicated: CD45RA-negative fraction. The TCR comes from a man aged 18 to 29 in good health. Some clones in this sample may be carry-over from other donors' samples.

CDR3 in amino acids: CASSGGSSLPQFF. The CDR3 DNA is TGTGCCAGCAGTGGGGGTAGCAGCTTACCCCAGTTCTTC. The chain recombines TRBV2 with TRBJ2-1; D gene unclear. V was pared by 4 bases and J by 13 bases, with 17 bases between. The CDR3 contains 13 residues. Germline V gene lookup returns CDR1 SNHLY and CDR2 FYNNEI.